This TCR beta chain was observed in a study of breast tumors, draining lymph nodes, adjacent tissues (dated by TCRdb to 2016 to 2017). For the wider study: Breast cancer patients provided tumor, adjacent nontumor tissue and axillary lymph nodes, and the study compared the TCR beta repertoires across these three sources. In human breast cancer, the study set out to assess how tumor, surrounding tissue and draining lymph node repertoires relate to one another and whether T cells might be exchanged between them.

TCRdb records Illumina HiSeq 2000 as the sequencer. TCR beta chain libraries were generated by multiplex PCR amplification. The amplified TCR beta chain products were analyzed by high-throughput sequencing. TCRdb trimmed the raw reads at Q25, called clones with MiXCR and kept productive beta chains. CDR3 protein sequences are deduplicated, and each keeps its most common genes and DNA. The sample table lists 50,000 to 75,000 distinct CDR3 sequences, 45% to 65% of them with a count of one. Approximately 18% of the sample is held by the ten biggest clonotypes. The paper's findings and limits, for the study overall: Tumor and nontumor tissue repertoires were significantly more similar in luminal-like than in basal-like breast cancer. Tumor T-cell repertoires showed less diversity than lymph node repertoires and more diversity than nontumor tissue repertoires, and tumor T-cell repertoires showed preferential V and J gene usage. The data were considered consistent with the idea that most tumor T cells come from the lymph node and then expand in tumor tissue. The conclusion that tumor T cells originate in lymph nodes was framed as consistent with a hypothesis rather than directly demonstrated.

Looking up the germline V gene yields CDR1 MNHNS and CDR2 SASEGT. From the cysteine up to the phenylalanine, the CDR3 has a length of 13 residues. Only CDR3 DNA is held: 39 bases, read in frame from base 1. V drops 6 bases and J drops 8 bases, leaving 16 bases in between. This clonotype was detected only a few times. Its cognate antigen has yet to be identified. A read error is possible here, since a much larger clone lies one base away. The clonotype was recovered from a female donor with breast cancer. Some clones in this sample may be carry-over from other donors' samples. Sequencing was done on a sample of breast tumor tissue. The chain joins TRBV6-1 to TRBJ1-2; confidence is insufficient to name the D gene. The bases are TGTGCCAGCAGACGGACCTCGGAGAGCGGCTACACCTTC. This yields the protein CASRRTSESGYTF.